A single sample gave rise to the 10 T cell receptor beta chains below, sequenced in a study of cytomegalovirus exposure and HLA in healthy donors. Assay: immunoSEQ multiplex PCR; the TCRdb copy retains only in-frame clones and omits some. Of 150,000 to 200,000 clones detected, about 80% appear once; the ten largest clones hold 2.8%. Material: PBMCs. Receptor source: a woman under 30 in good health and CMV-seropositive.

J is TRBJ2-1 and V is TRBV7-2; D possibly corresponds to TRBD1 (6 bases). The germline V and J ends were trimmed by 8 bases and 3 bases, with 20 bases remaining between them. Germline V gene sequence: CDR1 SGHTA, CDR2 FQGNSA. The CDR3 contains 16 residues. CDR3 protein: CASRGISGHYYNEQFF. In DNA, the CDR3 is TGTGCCAGCCGGGGCATATCGGGACACTACTACAATGAGCAGTTCTTC.

The CDR3 region is CATSSGQGSQPQHF. The CDR3, as DNA: TGTGCCACCAGCAGCGGGCAGGGAAGTCAGCCCCAGCATTTT. The chain recombines TRBV15 with TRBJ1-5, with D perhaps TRBD1 (5 bases). V was cut by 3 bases and J by 6 bases, with 12 bases left in between. Germline CDR1 reads LNHNV; CDR2 reads YYDKDF (reference sequence). The CDR3 totals 14 residues.

The chain combines TRBV9 with TRBJ2-7, with D possibly matching TRBD2 (5 bases). Looked up from germline, CDR1 is SGDLS and CDR2 is YYNGEE. The CDR3 is 14 residues long. The V end lost 3 bases, the J end lost 0 bases, and 10 bases lay between the germline ends. Written as DNA, the CDR3 is TGTGCCAGCAGCGCCGAGGGCAGCTCCTACGAGCAGTACTTC. Translated, it gives CASSAEGSSYEQYF.

This sequence joins TRBV7-2 and TRBJ1-6; D unresolved. V lost 1 base and J lost 2, with 9 bases in between. This CDR3 has 16 residues. Germline V gene sequence: CDR1 SGHTA, CDR2 FQGNSA. Here the CDR3 reads CASSLEGRAYNSPLHF. CDR3 DNA: TGTGCCAGCAGCTTAGAAGGGAGGGCCTATAATTCACCCCTCCACTTT.

Comments on this clone: The sample holds other DNA sequences that translate to the same CDR3. The chain joins TRBV29-1 to TRBJ1-5, with D perhaps matching TRBD1 (5 bases). The CDR3 runs 13 residues. Trimming removed 4 bases from V and 4 bases from J, with 11 bases in between. Germline CDR1 reads SQVTM; CDR2 reads ANQGSEA. The CDR3 coding sequence is TGCAGCGTTGGTCAGGGAGGGAATCAGCCCCAGCATTTT. It translates to CSVGQGGNQPQHF. Full variable domain (missing parts from reference TRBV29-1 and TRBJ1-5): SAVISQKPSRDICQRGTSLTIQCQVDSQVTMMFWYRQQPGQSLTLIATANQGSEATYESGFVIDKFPISRPNLTFSTLTVSNMSPEDSSIYLCSVGQGGNQPQHFGDGTRLSIL.

The V call is TRBV18, the J call TRBJ1-5; 9 bases are shared with TRBD1. V was clipped by 2 bases and J by 5 bases; unmatched bases: 7. The CDR3 contains 16 residues. From germline, CDR1 is KGHSH and CDR2 LQKENI. CDR3 protein: CASSPTPGQGYQPQHF. In DNA, the CDR3 is TGTGCCAGCTCACCAACACCGGGACAGGGATATCAGCCCCAGCATTTT.

The J gene is TRBJ1-4, the V gene TRBV18, with D unclear. Germline V lookup: CDR1 KGHSH, CDR2 LQKENI. The CDR3 is 16 residues long. Trimming stripped 5 bases from V and 0 bases from J, with 13 bases between. The CDR3 protein is CASSSTLTATNEKLFF. CDR3 sequence (DNA): TGTGCCAGCTCATCCACCTTAACTGCAACTAATGAAAAACTGTTTTTT.

This clone turned up a few times. The chain is built from TRBV7-2 and TRBJ1-1; D is unresolved. Trimming took off 2 bases at V and 11 bases at J, with 15 bases between the two ends. The CDR3 is 13 amino acids. Germline lookup yields CDR1 SGHTA and CDR2 FQGNSA. The CDR3 DNA is TGTGCCAGCAGCTTACGACGCCCAGGCGAGGCTTTCTTT. It yields the protein CASSLRRPGEAFF. Drawing the rest from reference TRBV7-2 and TRBJ1-1, the complete variable domain is GAGVSQSPSNKVTEKGKDVELRCDPISGHTALYWYRQSLGQGLEFLIYFQGNSAPDKSGLPSDRFSAERTGGSVSTLTIQRTQQEDSAVYLCASSLRRPGEAFFGQGTRLTVV.

The genes are TRBV2 and TRBJ1-4; 7 bases align to TRBD1. Germline CDR1 SNHLY, CDR2 FYNNEI. Unmatched junction bases numbered 5, after V lost 3 bases and J lost 7 bases. There are 14 residues in the CDR3. CDR3 protein: CASSEGRGTEKLFF. CDR3 bases: TGTGCCAGCAGTGAGGGCAGGGGGACTGAAAAACTGTTTTTT.

V is TRBV27 and J is TRBJ1-4; 9 positions agree with TRBD1. Unmatched junction bases numbered 6, after V lost 3 bases and J lost 7 bases. The CDR3 totals 15 residues. Germline CDR1 reads MNHEY; CDR2 reads SMNVEV (reference sequence). The CDR3 nucleotides are TGTGCCAGCAGTTTCTCGACAGGGGGGGGTGAAAAACTGTTTTTT. The encoded protein is CASSFSTGGGEKLFF.